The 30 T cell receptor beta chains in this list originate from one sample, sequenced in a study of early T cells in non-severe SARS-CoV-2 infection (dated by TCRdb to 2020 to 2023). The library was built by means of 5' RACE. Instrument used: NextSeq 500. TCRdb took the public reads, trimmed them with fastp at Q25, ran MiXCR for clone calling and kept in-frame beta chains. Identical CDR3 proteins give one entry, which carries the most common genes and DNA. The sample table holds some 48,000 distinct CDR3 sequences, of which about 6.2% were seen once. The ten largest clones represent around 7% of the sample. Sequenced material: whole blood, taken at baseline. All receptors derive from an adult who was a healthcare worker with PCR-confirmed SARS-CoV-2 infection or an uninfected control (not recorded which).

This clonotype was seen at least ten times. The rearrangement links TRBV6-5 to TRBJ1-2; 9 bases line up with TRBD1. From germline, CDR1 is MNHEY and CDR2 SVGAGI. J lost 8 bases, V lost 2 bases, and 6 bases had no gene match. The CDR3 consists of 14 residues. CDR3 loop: CASSYPGTGGGYTF. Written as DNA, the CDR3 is TGTGCCAGCAGTTACCCTGGAACAGGGGGCGGCTACACCTTC.

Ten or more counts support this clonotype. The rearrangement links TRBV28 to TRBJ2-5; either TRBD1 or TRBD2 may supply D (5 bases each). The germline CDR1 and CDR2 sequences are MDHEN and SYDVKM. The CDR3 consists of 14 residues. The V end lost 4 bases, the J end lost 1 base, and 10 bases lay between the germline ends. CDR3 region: CASSSPRGQETQYF. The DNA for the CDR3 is TGTGCCAGCAGTTCCCCGAGGGGCCAAGAGACCCAGTACTTC.

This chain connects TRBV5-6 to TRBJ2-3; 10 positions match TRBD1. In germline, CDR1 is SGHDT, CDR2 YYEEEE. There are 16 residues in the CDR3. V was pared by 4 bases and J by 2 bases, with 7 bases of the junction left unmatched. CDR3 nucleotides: TGTGCCAGCAGCCATACCGGGACAGGGGACACAGATACGCAGTATTTT. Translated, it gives CASSHTGTGDTDTQYF.

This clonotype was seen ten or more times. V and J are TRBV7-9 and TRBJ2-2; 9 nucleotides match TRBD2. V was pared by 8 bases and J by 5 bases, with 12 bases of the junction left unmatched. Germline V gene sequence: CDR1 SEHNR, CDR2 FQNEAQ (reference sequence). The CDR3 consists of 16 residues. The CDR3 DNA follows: TGTGCCAGCCAAGCTTACGGTACTAGCGGGACCGGGGAGCTGTTTTTT. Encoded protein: CASQAYGTSGTGELFF. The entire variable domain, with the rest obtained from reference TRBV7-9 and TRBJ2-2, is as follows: DTGVSQNPRHKITKRGQNVTFRCDPISEHNRLYWYRQTLGQGPEFLTYFQNEAQLEKSRLLSDRFSAERPKGSFSTLEIQRTEQGDSAMYLCASQAYGTSGTGELFFGEGSRLTVL.

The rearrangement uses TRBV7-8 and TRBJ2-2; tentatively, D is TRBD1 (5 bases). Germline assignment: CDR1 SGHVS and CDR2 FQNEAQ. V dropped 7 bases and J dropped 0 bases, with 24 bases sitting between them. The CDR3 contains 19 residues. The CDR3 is CASISRGSNHNPNTGELFF. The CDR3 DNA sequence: TGTGCCAGCATCTCTAGGGGATCTAACCATAACCCGAACACCGGGGAGCTGTTTTTT.

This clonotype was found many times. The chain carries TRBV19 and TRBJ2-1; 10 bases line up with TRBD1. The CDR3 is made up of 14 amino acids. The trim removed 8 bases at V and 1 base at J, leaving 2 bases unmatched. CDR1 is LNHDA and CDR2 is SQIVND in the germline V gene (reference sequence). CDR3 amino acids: CASRTGGSYNEQFF. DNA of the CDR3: TGTGCCAGTCGGACAGGGGGATCCTACAATGAGCAGTTCTTC.

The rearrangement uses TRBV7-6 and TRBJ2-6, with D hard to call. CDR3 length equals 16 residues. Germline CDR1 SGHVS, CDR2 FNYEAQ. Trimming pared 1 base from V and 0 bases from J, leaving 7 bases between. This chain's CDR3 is CASSLGRRSGANVLTF. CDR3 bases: TGTGCCAGCAGCTTAGGACGGCGCTCTGGGGCCAACGTCCTGACTTTC. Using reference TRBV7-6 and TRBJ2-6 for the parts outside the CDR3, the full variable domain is GAGVSQSPRYKVTKRGQDVALRCDPISGHVSLYWYRQALGQGPEFLTYFNYEAQQDKSGLPNDRFSAERPEGSISTLTIQRTEQRDSAMYRCASSLGRRSGANVLTFGAGSRLTVL.

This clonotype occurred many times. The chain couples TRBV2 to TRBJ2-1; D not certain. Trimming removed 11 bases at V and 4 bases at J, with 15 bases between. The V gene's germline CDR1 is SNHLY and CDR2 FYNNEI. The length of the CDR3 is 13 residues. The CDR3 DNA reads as TGTGCCTCCCGAGAACAGACATACAATGAGCAGTTCTTC. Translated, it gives CASREQTYNEQFF.

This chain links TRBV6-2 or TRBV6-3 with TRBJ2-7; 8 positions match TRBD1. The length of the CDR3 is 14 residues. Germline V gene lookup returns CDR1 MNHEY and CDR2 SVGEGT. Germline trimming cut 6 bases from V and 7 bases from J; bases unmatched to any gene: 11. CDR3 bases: TGTGCCAGCAGCCCCATGGACAGGGTGGAAGAGCAGTACTTC. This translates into CASSPMDRVEEQYF.

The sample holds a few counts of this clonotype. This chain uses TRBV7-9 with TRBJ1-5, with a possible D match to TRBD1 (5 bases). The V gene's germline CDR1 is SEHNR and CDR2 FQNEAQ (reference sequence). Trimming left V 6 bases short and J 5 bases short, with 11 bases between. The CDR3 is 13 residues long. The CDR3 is CASRRGIDQPQHF. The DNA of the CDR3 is TGTGCCAGCAGGAGGGGAATCGATCAGCCCCAGCATTTT.

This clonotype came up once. The CDR3, as DNA: TGTGCCAGCAGTCCCCGGGACCCCCCATCCTACGAGCAGTACTTC. Translating gives CASSPRDPPSYEQYF. The rearrangement joins TRBV12-3 or TRBV12-4 to TRBJ2-7; D assignment may be TRBD1 or TRBD2 (5 bases each). The CDR3 contains 15 residues. V lost 5 bases and J 1 base, leaving 15 bases between the germline ends.

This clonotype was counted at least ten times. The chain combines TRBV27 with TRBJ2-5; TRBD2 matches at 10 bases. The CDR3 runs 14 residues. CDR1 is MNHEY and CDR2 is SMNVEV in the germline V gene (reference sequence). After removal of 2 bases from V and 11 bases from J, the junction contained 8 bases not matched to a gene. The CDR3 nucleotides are TGTGCCAGCAGTTTAGATCCTAGCGGGAGTTCTCAGTACTTC. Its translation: CASSLDPSGSSQYF.

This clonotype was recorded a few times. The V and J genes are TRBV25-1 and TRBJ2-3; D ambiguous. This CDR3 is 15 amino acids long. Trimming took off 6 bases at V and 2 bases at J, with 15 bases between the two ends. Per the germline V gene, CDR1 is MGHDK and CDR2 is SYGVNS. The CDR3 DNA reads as TGTGCCAGCAGGAAGGTCGTAGGAGCCACAGATACGCAGTATTTT. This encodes CASRKVVGATDTQYF.

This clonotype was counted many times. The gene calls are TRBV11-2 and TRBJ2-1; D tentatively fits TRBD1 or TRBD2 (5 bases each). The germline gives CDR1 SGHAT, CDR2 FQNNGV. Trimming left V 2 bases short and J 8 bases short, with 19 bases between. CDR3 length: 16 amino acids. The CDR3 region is CASSLRGTSILHEQFF. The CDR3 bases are TGTGCCAGCAGCTTAAGAGGGACCAGTATCCTACATGAGCAGTTCTTC.

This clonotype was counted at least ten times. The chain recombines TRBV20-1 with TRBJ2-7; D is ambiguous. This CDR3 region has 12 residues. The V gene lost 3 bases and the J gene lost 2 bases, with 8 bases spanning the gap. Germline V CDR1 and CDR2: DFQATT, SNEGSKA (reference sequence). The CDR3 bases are TGCAGTGCTAGGAAAGATACCTACGAGCAGTACTTC. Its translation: CSARKDTYEQYF.

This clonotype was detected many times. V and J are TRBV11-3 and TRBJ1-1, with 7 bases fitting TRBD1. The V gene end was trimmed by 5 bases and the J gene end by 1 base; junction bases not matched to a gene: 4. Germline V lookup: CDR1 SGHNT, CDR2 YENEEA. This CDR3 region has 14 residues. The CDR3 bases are TGTGCCAGCAGCCGAGGACAGGCGAACACTGAAGCTTTCTTT. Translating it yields CASSRGQANTEAFF.

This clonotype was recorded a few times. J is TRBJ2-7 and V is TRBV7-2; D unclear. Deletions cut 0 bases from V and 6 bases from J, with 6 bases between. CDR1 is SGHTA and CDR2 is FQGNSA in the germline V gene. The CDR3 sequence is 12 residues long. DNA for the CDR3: TGTGCCAGCAGCTTAGCGGCAGGCGAGCAGTACTTC. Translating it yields CASSLAAGEQYF.

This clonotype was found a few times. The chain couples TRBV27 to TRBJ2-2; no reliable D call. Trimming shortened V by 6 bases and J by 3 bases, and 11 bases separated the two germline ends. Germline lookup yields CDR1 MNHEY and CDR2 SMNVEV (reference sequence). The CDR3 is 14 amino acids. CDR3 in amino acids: CASSAGKDTGELFF. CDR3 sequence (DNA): TGTGCCAGCAGCGCTGGGAAGGACACCGGGGAGCTGTTTTTT.

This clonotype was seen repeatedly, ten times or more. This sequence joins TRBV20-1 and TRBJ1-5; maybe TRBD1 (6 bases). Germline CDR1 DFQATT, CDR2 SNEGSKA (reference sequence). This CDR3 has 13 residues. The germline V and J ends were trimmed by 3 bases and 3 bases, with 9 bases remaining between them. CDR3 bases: TGCAGTGCTAGCAGGGGTGACAATCAGCCCCAGCATTTT. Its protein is CSASRGDNQPQHF.

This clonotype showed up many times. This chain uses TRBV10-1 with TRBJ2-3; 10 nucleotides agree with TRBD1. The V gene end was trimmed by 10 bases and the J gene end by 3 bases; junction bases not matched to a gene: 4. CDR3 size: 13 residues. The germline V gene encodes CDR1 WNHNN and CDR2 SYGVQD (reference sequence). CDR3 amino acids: CAIPGQGTDTQYF. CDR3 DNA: TGCGCCATCCCGGGACAGGGGACAGATACGCAGTATTTT.

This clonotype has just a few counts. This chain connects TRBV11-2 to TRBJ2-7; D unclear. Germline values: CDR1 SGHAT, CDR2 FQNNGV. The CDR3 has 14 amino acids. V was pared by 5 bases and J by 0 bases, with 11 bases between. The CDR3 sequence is CASSPRTLSYEQYF. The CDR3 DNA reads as TGTGCCAGCAGCCCGCGGACCCTCTCCTACGAGCAGTACTTC.

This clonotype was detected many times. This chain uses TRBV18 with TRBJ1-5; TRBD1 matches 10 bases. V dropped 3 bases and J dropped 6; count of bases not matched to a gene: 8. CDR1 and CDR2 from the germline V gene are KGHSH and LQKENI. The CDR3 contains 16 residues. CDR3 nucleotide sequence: TGTGCCAGCTCACCTTCCGGGACAGGGGAGGGTCAGCCCCAGCATTTT. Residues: CASSPSGTGEGQPQHF.

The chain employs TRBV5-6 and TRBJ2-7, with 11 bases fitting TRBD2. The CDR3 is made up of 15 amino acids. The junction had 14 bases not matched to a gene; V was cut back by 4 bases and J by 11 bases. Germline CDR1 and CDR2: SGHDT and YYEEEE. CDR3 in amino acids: CASSPGGTSGSVKYF. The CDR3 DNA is TGTGCCAGCAGCCCGGGGGGTACTAGCGGGAGTGTAAAGTACTTC.

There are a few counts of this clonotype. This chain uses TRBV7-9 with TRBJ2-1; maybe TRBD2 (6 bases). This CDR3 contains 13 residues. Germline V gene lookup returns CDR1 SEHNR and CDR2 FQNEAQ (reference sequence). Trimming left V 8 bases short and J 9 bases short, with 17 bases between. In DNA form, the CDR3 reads TGTGCCAGCTCCTTCCGGGCGGGGAGTGAGCAGTTCTTC. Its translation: CASSFRAGSEQFF.

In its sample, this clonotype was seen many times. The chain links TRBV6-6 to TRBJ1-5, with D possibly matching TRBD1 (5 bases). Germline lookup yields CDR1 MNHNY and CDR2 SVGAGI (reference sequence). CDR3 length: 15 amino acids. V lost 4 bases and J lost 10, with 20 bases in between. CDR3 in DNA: TGTGCCAGCAGTTTCGCCCGGGACCTCGGGCTTCCCCAGCATTTT. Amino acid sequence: CASSFARDLGLPQHF.

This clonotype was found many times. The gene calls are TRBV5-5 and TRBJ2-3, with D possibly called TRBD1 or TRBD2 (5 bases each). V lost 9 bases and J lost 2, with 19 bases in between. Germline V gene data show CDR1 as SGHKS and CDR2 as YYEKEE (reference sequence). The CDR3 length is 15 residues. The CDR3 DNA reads TGTGCCACCAAGCTTGGGGGACCCCTCACAGATACGCAGTATTTT. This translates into CATKLGGPLTDTQYF.

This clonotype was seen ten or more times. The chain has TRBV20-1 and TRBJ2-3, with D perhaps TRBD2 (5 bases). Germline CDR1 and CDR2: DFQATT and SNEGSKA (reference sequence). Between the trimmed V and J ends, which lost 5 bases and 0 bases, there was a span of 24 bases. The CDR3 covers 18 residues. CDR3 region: CSAPPSGKAEPSTDTQYF. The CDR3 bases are TGCAGTGCTCCCCCTTCGGGGAAAGCGGAACCTAGCACAGATACGCAGTATTTT.

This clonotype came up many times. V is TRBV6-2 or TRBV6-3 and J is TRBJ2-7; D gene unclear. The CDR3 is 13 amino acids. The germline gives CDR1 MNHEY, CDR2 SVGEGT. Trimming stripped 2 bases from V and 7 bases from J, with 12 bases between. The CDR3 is CASSYLSTGEQYF. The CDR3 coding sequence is TGTGCCAGCAGTTACCTCTCCACTGGGGAGCAGTACTTC.

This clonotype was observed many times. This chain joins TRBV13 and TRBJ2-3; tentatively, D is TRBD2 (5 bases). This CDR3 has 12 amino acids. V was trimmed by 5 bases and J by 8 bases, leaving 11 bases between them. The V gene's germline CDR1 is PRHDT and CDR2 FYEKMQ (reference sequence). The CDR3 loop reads CASSAARATQYF. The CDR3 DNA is TGTGCCAGCAGCGCCGCGCGGGCTACGCAGTATTTT.

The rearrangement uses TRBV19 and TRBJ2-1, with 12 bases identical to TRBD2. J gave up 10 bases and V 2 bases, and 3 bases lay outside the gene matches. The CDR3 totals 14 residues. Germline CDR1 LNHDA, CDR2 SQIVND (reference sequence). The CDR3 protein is CASSIILAGGEQFF. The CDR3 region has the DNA TGTGCCAGTAGTATAATCCTAGCGGGAGGGGAGCAGTTCTTC. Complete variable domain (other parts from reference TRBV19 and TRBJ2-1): DGGITQSPKYLFRKEGQNVTLSCEQNLNHDAMYWYRQDPGQGLRLIYYSQIVNDFQKGDIAEGYSVSREKKESFPLTVTSAQKNPTAFYLCASSIILAGGEQFFGPGTRLTVL.